This is a list of T cell receptor beta chains from one sample in a study of shared clonotypes between healthy human individuals. Here immunoSEQ multiplex PCR was the method, and the copy in TCRdb shows in-frame clones only, minus some. This sample has more than 1 million clones; around three quarters occur once, and the top ten carry 0.4% to 0.55%. Source material: memory CD4+ T cells from PBMCs. Every receptor here comes from a man aged 18 to 30 in good health. Some clones in this sample may be carry-over from other donors' samples. Each CDR3 is given with its conserved first and last residue. The D gene is left open where the match is weak. The listing skips clone size in some rows; elsewhere it reads once, few, many or a size class.

J: TRBJ1-4
size: few
V: TRBV30
D: .
DNA: TGTGCCTGGAGTCCGGGACACGCAGATGAAAAACTGTTTTTT
CDR3: CAWSPGHADEKLFF

J: TRBJ2-5
size: .
V: TRBV28
D: .
DNA: TGTGCCAGCCGAAGGACGCTCACCGGGACCCAGTACTTC
CDR3: CASRRTLTGTQYF

J: TRBJ1-2
size: .
V: TRBV28
D: .
DNA: TGTGCCAGCAGTGACAGGTTCTATGGCTACACCTTC
CDR3: CASSDRFYGYTF

J: TRBJ2-1
size: .
V: TRBV7-2
D: TRBD2
DNA: TGTGCCAGCAGCTTATGGGCTAGCGGGAGTTACAATGAGCAGTTCTTC
CDR3: CASSLWASGSYNEQFF

J: TRBJ2-3
size: .
V: TRBV6-6
D: .
DNA: TGTGCCAGCAGTTACGTGGTTGTAGGGGGCACAGATACGCAGTATTTT
CDR3: CASSYVVVGGTDTQYF

J: TRBJ2-7
size: .
V: TRBV7-9
D: .
DNA: TGTGCCAGCAGCTTGGACTGGAACGGGCAGTACTTC
CDR3: CASSLDWNGQYF

J: TRBJ2-2
size: .
V: TRBV6-5
D: TRBD1
DNA: TGTGCCAGCAGCTCGCGACAGGGTTGGACCGGGGAGCTGTTTTTT
CDR3: CASSSRQGWTGELFF

J: TRBJ2-2
size: .
V: TRBV5-1
D: TRBD2
DNA: TGCGCCAGCAGCCAGGGACTAGCGGGAGGCACCGGGGAGCTGTTTTTT
CDR3: CASSQGLAGGTGELFF

J: TRBJ2-1
size: .
V: TRBV7-2
D: TRBD2
DNA: TGTGCCAGCAGCTCTGGACTAGCGGGGATTAATGAGCAGTTCTTC
CDR3: CASSSGLAGINEQFF

J: TRBJ2-7
size: .
V: TRBV2
D: .
DNA: TGTGCCAGCAGCTCAGACAGGTTCTCCTACGAGCAGTACTTC
CDR3: CASSSDRFSYEQYF

J: TRBJ2-3
size: few
V: TRBV11-3
D: .
DNA: TGTGCCAGCAGCTTAGGAGGGGATACGCAGTATTTT
CDR3: CASSLGGDTQYF

J: TRBJ1-4
size: .
V: TRBV18
D: .
DNA: TGTGCCAGCTCACCAGGGGCAGGACGTAATGAAAAACTGTTTTTT
CDR3: CASSPGAGRNEKLFF

J: TRBJ2-7
size: .
V: TRBV6-8
D: .
DNA: TGTGCCAGCAGTTACCCGCCGGGAACAGGGCCCTCCTACGAGCAGTACTTC
CDR3: CASSYPPGTGPSYEQYF

J: TRBJ2-7
size: .
V: TRBV11-3
D: .
DNA: TGTGCCAGCAGCCCCAGACTAGTCTCCTACGAGCAGTACTTC
CDR3: CASSPRLVSYEQYF

J: TRBJ2-1
size: .
V: TRBV4-3
D: .
DNA: TGCGCCAGCAGCCAAGACTATATCAAGATTTACAATGAGCAGTTCTTC
CDR3: CASSQDYIKIYNEQFF

J: TRBJ2-5
size: .
V: TRBV30
D: .
DNA: TGTGCCTGGAGCCGGCAAGAGACCCAGTACTTC
CDR3: CAWSRQETQYF

J: TRBJ2-2
size: .
V: TRBV6-5
D: .
DNA: TGTGCCAGCAGGGAGGAGGGCAGCTACACCGGGGAGCTGTTTTTT
CDR3: CASREEGSYTGELFF

J: TRBJ2-2
size: .
V: TRBV11-3
D: .
DNA: TGTGCCAGCAGTTGGGACACCGAAACTAACACCGGGGAGCTGTTTTTT
CDR3: CASSWDTETNTGELFF

J: TRBJ2-7
size: few
V: TRBV6-5
D: .
DNA: TGTGCCAGCAGTTACTCAGACTTGCCCGGACCCTACGAGCAGTACTTC
CDR3: CASSYSDLPGPYEQYF

J: TRBJ2-7
size: .
V: TRBV11-2
D: .
DNA: TGTGCCAGCAGCCGAGAGCAGAGCTCCTACGAGCAGTACTTC
CDR3: CASSREQSSYEQYF

J: TRBJ2-7
size: .
V: TRBV7-8
D: TRBD2
DNA: TGTGCCAGCAGCCCCGGCGGGGGACTAGCGGGAGTCGAGCAGTACTTC
CDR3: CASSPGGGLAGVEQYF

J: TRBJ2-6
size: .
V: TRBV15
D: .
DNA: TGTGCCACCAGCGTACGATCTGGGGCCAACGTCCTGACTTTC
CDR3: CATSVRSGANVLTF

J: TRBJ2-5
size: .
V: TRBV15
D: .
DNA: TGTGCCACCAGCAGAGTGGTGGAGGAGACCCAGTACTTC
CDR3: CATSRVVEETQYF

J: TRBJ2-5
size: few
V: TRBV4-3
D: .
DNA: TGCGCCAGCAGCCTCTCTAATGGGCGGGAGACCCAGTACTTC
CDR3: CASSLSNGRETQYF

J: TRBJ2-1
size: .
V: TRBV5-1
D: TRBD1
DNA: TGCGCCAGCAGCAGATCGACAGGGGTATACAATGAGCAGTTCTTC
CDR3: CASSRSTGVYNEQFF

J: TRBJ1-1
size: .
V: TRBV9
D: TRBD1
DNA: TGTGCCAGCAACGAGGGGGCCTGGGACACTGAAGCTTTCTTT
CDR3: CASNEGAWDTEAFF

J: TRBJ2-7
size: .
V: TRBV6-1
D: TRBD2
DNA: TGTGCCAGCAGTGGGGGACTAATGTTCCACGAGCAGTACTTC
CDR3: CASSGGLMFHEQYF

J: TRBJ2-7
size: .
V: TRBV19
D: .
DNA: TGTGCCAGTAGTGCCGTGGTGGGGGGCTACGAGCAGTACTTC
CDR3: CASSAVVGGYEQYF

J: TRBJ2-1
size: .
V: TRBV6-4
D: .
DNA: TGTGCCAGCAGTGCTTACAATGAGCAGTTCTTC
CDR3: CASSAYNEQFF

J: TRBJ2-1
size: .
V: TRBV2
D: TRBD2
DNA: TGTGCCAGCAGGGGGACTAGCGGTGCCTACAATGAGCAGTTCTTC
CDR3: CASRGTSGAYNEQFF

J: TRBJ1-1
size: few
V: TRBV6-6
D: .
DNA: TGTGCCAGCAGTTACTCGAATCTTGAAGCTTTCTTT
CDR3: CASSYSNLEAFF

J: TRBJ2-2
size: .
V: TRBV28
D: .
DNA: TGTGCCAGCAGTCCCCCAGGGGCAAACACCGGGGAGCTGTTTTTT
CDR3: CASSPPGANTGELFF

J: TRBJ1-1
size: .
V: TRBV6-5
D: .
DNA: TGTGCCAGCAGTTACTCGACCAGAGTGAACACTGAAGCTTTCTTT
CDR3: CASSYSTRVNTEAFF

J: TRBJ2-2
size: .
V: TRBV7-2
D: .
DNA: TGTGCCAGCAGCTACGGACGGGGCGGGGAGCTGTTTTTT
CDR3: CASSYGRGGELFF

J: TRBJ1-1
size: once
V: TRBV7-9
D: TRBD1
DNA: TGTGCCAGCAGCTTGGAATGGGGAGGGGGCACCGAAGCTTTCTTT
CDR3: CASSLEWGGGTEAFF

J: TRBJ1-6
size: .
V: TRBV11-2
D: .
DNA: TGTGCCAGCAGCTTAGATCGGGATAGACCCCTCCACTTT
CDR3: CASSLDRDRPLHF

J: TRBJ2-6
size: .
V: TRBV30
D: .
DNA: TGTGCCTGGAGTGTACGACGGCTTGACGTCCTGACTTTC
CDR3: CAWSVRRLDVLTF

J: TRBJ1-3
size: .
V: TRBV21-1
D: .
DNA: TGTGCCAGCAGCAAAGGAAACAGCTACGGGGACACCATATATTTT
CDR3: CASSKGNSYGDTIYF

J: TRBJ1-5
size: .
V: TRBV7-2
D: TRBD1
DNA: TGTGCCAGCAGTCCTACCGGGACAGGGGATCAGCCCCAGCATTTT
CDR3: CASSPTGTGDQPQHF

J: TRBJ2-7
size: .
V: TRBV5-1
D: .
DNA: TGCGCCAGCAGCGGCGTCGGCGGGTCCGAGCAGTACTTC
CDR3: CASSGVGGSEQYF

J: TRBJ1-2
size: .
V: TRBV25-1
D: .
DNA: TGTGCCAGCAGCCCGGCGGGGGGCTCCTATGGCTACACCTTC
CDR3: CASSPAGGSYGYTF